The clone carrying this T cell receptor (beta chain) was picked up one time. This sample is part of a study of long-term antiretroviral therapy in people with HIV. Survey-level immunoSEQ v3.0 assays were run. Some clones are missing from TCRdb's copy, which holds only in-frame ones; the method was immunoSEQ multiplex PCR. The sample has about 20,000 clones, 65% to 85% seen once. V gave up 2 bases and J gave up 7 bases; unmatched junction bases: 7. The length of the CDR3 is 15 residues. Germline lookup yields CDR1 ENHRY and CDR2 SYGVKD. The receptor was isolated from a woman in her thirties or forties with HIV. The sample consisted of unsorted PBMCs, taken 1.2 years after starting antiretroviral therapy. V and J are TRBV10-3 and TRBJ2-7; 11 bases map to TRBD2. For the CDR3, the DNA is TGTGCCATCAGTGAGCCCGGGACTAGCGGTGGGGAGCAGTACTTC. It yields the protein CAISEPGTSGGEQYF.